This T cell receptor (beta chain) is drawn from a study of CD8+ T cells in alopecia areata. Study details: Tofacitinib ran 6 to 18 months, followed by 6 months off drug. Patients given treatment had severity scored by the percentage of scalp area affected. Whole-study results and caveats: Scalp clonality dropped significantly under tofacitinib, as did expanded CD8+ top-100 clones.

This clone was detected only once. Its antigen remains unidentified. Germline V lookup: CDR1 GTSNPN, CDR2 SVGIG (reference sequence). CDR3 length: 14 amino acids. V was cut by 8 bases and J by 0 bases, with 17 bases left in between. Stated treatment: oral pan-JAK inhibitor, 5-10 mg twice daily. Sequencing used cDNA as its template, made by extracting RNA and reverse transcribing it. The repertoire was sequenced with immunoSEQ multiplex PCR; TCRdb's copy has only in-frame clones and lacks some. The sample has 170,000 or so clones; about 53% are singletons. Specimen: CD8+ T cells sorted from blood, collected at week 24, from a patient treated with tofacitinib. The TCR was taken from a human donor with alopecia areata. The chain combines TRBV30 with TRBJ2-7; D is perhaps TRBD2 (6 bases). CDR3 in amino acids: CAGEDGVGSYEQYF. The CDR3 region has the DNA TGTGCCGGGGAGGACGGTGTAGGCTCCTACGAGCAGTACTTC.